This T cell receptor (beta chain) was documented in a study of cytomegalovirus exposure and HLA in healthy donors. Study background: An earlier analysis found 95 million to 140 million unique TCR beta sequences from 200 million or so T cells. In an early release, HLA-typed donors contributed approximately 80 million unique TCR sequences. Within the Caucasian-associated ancestry cluster were approximately 77% of the roughly 400 genotyped donors.

Primers for the PCR totalled 60 Vbeta and 13 Jbeta. The protocol was immunoSEQ multiplex PCR, while the TCRdb copy is restricted to in-frame clones and leaves out a portion. The table gives about 35,000 clones; the top ten clones make up 3.5% to 5% of it. About this clone: Its antigen is still unknown.

General observations from the study: The classifier reportedly diagnosed cytomegalovirus status with high specificity and sensitivity.

V lost 1 base and J lost 4; bases outside the gene matches: 5. The CDR3 has 14 residues. Germline assignment: CDR1 GTSNPN and CDR2 SVGIG (reference sequence). The sequenced material came from PBMCs. J is TRBJ2-5 and V is TRBV30, with 8 bases matching TRBD2. The receptor was derived from a woman aged 35 to 49 in good health and CMV-seropositive. The CDR3 nucleotides are TGTGCCTGGAGTGGGCTAGCGGGTGGAGAGACCCAGTACTTC. Its protein is CAWSGLAGGETQYF.